The clone carrying this T cell receptor beta chain was seen many times. The antigen is not known. The data originate from a study of blood T cells in healthy people across ages. Germline CDR1 is LGHNA and CDR2 is YNFKEQ. V was trimmed by 0 bases and J by 4 bases, leaving 9 bases between them. This CDR3 is built from 14 residues. PCR was performed a second time for about 6 to 11 cycles using a sample-barcoded 5' primer and a J-beta primer mix. TCRdb re-analysed the 5' RACE reads in MiXCR, keeping a single row per CDR3 protein. The profile shows 600,000 or so distinct CDR3 sequences, roughly 30% of them singletons. Healthy Caucasian individuals from Russia aged roughly 6 to 90 were enrolled as donors. Collection of roughly 10 milliliters of peripheral blood was performed for each donor. The total RNA that was extracted per sample amounted to at least 5 micrograms. Whole-study findings and limits: Changes seen in expanded clonotypes were possibly confounded by donor CMV status left unknown.

The sequencing input was blood. The chain employs TRBV4-2 and TRBJ1-2, with a weak D call TRBD1 (5 bases). The receptor's source is a woman older than 75 in good health. The CDR3: CASSQERGSYGYTF. In DNA, the CDR3 is TGTGCCAGCAGCCAAGAGCGGGGGTCCTATGGCTACACCTTC.